The rows below give T cell receptor beta chains drawn from one sample of a study of T cells in localized non-small cell lung cancer. Sequencing was performed with immunoSEQ multiplex PCR; in TCRdb, only in-frame clones are kept and a portion is missing. Of over 1,500 clones in the sample, 20% to 25% were seen once. Material: lung tumor tissue, obtained before any cancer treatment. The source of these receptors is a man between 40 and 70 years old with stage I lung adenocarcinoma. Each CDR3 is given with its conserved first and last residue. A D gene is named only where the DNA matches it firmly. Size values are once, few and many counts, or a class for expanded clones, and some rows have none.

clone_size	v_call	d_call	j_call	cdr3_aa	cdr3_nt
.	TRBV19	.	TRBJ2-1	CASSRRLENEQFF	TGTGCCAGTAGTAGGCGGCTAGAAAATGAGCAGTTCTTC
.	TRBV28	TRBD1	TRBJ2-5	CASSLCPLGGTGCTQYF	TGTGCCAGCAGTTTATGCCCCCTAGGAGGGACAGGGTGTACCCAGTACTTC
few	TRBV6-8	.	TRBJ2-3	CASRLVEGDTQYF	TGTGCCAGCCGTCTGGTTGAGGGAGATACGCAGTATTTT
few	TRBV19	TRBD2	TRBJ2-1	CASKGRTSGSFNEQFF	TGTGCCAGTAAGGGGAGGACTAGCGGGAGTTTCAATGAGCAGTTCTTC
.	TRBV19	.	TRBJ2-5	CASSGHEETQYF	TGTGCCAGTAGCGGTCATGAGGAGACCCAGTACTTC
.	TRBV11-3	.	TRBJ2-3	CASSLGMGSDTQYF	TGTGCCAGCAGCTTGGGTATGGGGTCAGATACGCAGTATTTT
.	TRBV19	TRBD2	TRBJ2-3	CASSNTGGPLSTDTQYF	TGTGCCAGTAGTAATACGGGAGGGCCACTTAGCACAGATACGCAGTATTTT
few	TRBV11-3	TRBD1	TRBJ1-2	CASIGIPGGEVHYGYTF	TGTGCCAGCATAGGGATCCCAGGGGGGGAGGTCCACTATGGCTACACCTTC
few	TRBV28	.	TRBJ1-1	CASSLFGTEAFF	TGTGCCAGCAGTTTATTCGGGACAGAAGCTTTCTTT
.	TRBV30	.	TRBJ1-1	CAWSLTLNTEAFF	TGTGCCTGGAGTCTTACTTTAAACACTGAAGCTTTCTTT
once	TRBV15	TRBD1	TRBJ1-5	CATSRDRSDRGGNQPQHF	TGTGCCACCAGCAGAGACCGCTCGGACAGGGGAGGCAATCAGCCCCAGCATTTT
few	TRBV11-3	TRBD2	TRBJ2-1	CASSLRTSGYNEQFF	TGTGCCAGCAGCCTTCGGACTAGCGGTTACAATGAGCAGTTCTTC
few	TRBV19	TRBD1	TRBJ1-1	CASSERQGRGTEAFF	TGTGCCAGTAGCGAAAGACAGGGGCGAGGCACTGAAGCTTTCTTT
medium-sized	TRBV9	.	TRBJ2-7	CASSVAAVSYEQYF	TGTGCCAGCAGCGTCGCCGCGGTCTCCTACGAGCAGTACTTC